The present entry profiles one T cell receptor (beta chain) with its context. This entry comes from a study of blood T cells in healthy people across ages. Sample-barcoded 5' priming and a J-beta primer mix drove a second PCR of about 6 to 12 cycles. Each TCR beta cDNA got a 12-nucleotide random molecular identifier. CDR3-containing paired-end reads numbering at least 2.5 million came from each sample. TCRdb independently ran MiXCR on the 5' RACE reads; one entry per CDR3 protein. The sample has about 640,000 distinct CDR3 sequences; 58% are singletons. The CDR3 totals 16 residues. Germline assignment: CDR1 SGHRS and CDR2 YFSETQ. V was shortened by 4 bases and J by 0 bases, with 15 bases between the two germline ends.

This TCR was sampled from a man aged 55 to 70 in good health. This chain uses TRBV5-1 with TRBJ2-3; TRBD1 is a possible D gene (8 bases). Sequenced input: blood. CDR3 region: CASSPQGGVSTDTQYF. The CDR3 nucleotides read TGCGCCAGCAGCCCACAGGGGGGGGTGAGCACAGATACGCAGTATTTT.